This TCR beta chain was found in a study of blood T cell repertoires in COVID-19. Background on the study: Collection of acute and convalescent COVID-19 samples took place in the United States, Italy and Spain. Sample material is recorded as cDNA or gDNA derived from T cells, B-cell-depleted T cells, or PBMCs.

In the original processing: The assay estimated nucleated cells by amplifying reference gene primers. TCRdb keeps only in-frame clones here, not all; method: immunoSEQ multiplex PCR. D and trimming were read from the DNA, whereas the V and J calls and clone size are those reported in that table. This sample yields approximately 90,000 clones, of which around 80% are seen a single time; 40% to 60% belongs to the top ten. The sample consisted of peripheral blood. The sequence came from a human donor in a cohort sampled during active COVID-19.

The CDR3 sequence is CASSLQENTEAFF. CDR3 nucleotide sequence: TGTGCCAGCAGCTTACAGGAGAACACTGAAGCTTTCTTT. The J gene is TRBJ1-1, the V gene TRBV7-3; D remains unclear. There are 13 residues in the CDR3. From germline, CDR1 is SGHTA and CDR2 FQGTGA. Trimming stripped 2 bases from V and 1 base from J, with 5 bases between.